Listed here are 2 T cell receptor beta chains from one sample, sequenced in a study of blood T cell repertoires in COVID-19. The table came from immunoSEQ multiplex PCR; TCRdb's copy has only in-frame clones and leaves some out. The data hold more than 65,000 clones, with roughly 84% observed a single time. Sequencing input: peripheral blood. The receptor source for this set is a man between 25 and 39 years old with COVID-19, enrolled during active disease.

This chain joins TRBV28 and TRBJ1-1; D call uncertain. Germline-derived CDR1 and CDR2 are MDHEN and SYDVKM. The V end was cut by 2 bases, the J end by 3 bases, with 4 bases between. The CDR3 has 12 amino acids. As DNA, the CDR3 is TGTGCCAGCAGTTTAACTTACACTGAAGCTTTCTTT. The encoded protein is CASSLTYTEAFF.

J is TRBJ2-7 and V is TRBV18, with D perhaps TRBD1 (5 bases). V was cut by 2 bases and J by 2 bases, with 16 bases left in between. CDR1 and CDR2 (germline): KGHSH, LQKENI. The length of the CDR3 is 16 residues. The CDR3 DNA reads TGTGCCAGCTCACCAGGGGTCCAGGCCAGGGCCTACGAGCAGTACTTC. This translates into CASSPGVQARAYEQYF.